This entry lists 9 T cell receptor beta chains sequenced from one sample in a study of Graves' ophthalmopathy and Graves' hyperthyroidism (dated by TCRdb to 2016 to 2019). The sample was run on an Illumina HiSeq 2000. For repertoire sequencing, the TCR beta CDR3 regions were amplified from RNA transcripts. The first round of RT-PCR was done with HTBI primers and the Qiagen OneStep RT-PCR kit, and was followed by a second round of multiplex PCR, then size selection and purification. TCRdb ran its own pipeline on the public reads, namely fastp trimming at Q25 and MiXCR clone calling, and kept in-frame beta chains. Each entry merges the rows of one CDR3 protein and shows their most common DNA and genes. This sample lists about 640,000 distinct CDR3 sequences; approximately 39% were detected once. Of the sample, 2.5% to 3.5% falls within the top ten clones. The source material was peripheral blood. These receptors were obtained from an adult man with Graves' ophthalmopathy.

The sample holds many counts of this clonotype. The chain couples TRBV10-3 to TRBJ2-2; TRBD1 matches 10 bases. Germline V lookup: CDR1 ENHRY, CDR2 SYGVKD. The CDR3 spans 16 residues. The ends lost 8 bases at V and 0 bases at J; junction bases unmatched: 6. CDR3 loop: CAIQGDRGANTGELFF. CDR3 bases: TGTGCCATCCAGGGGGACAGGGGTGCGAACACCGGGGAGCTGTTTTTT.

This clonotype was recorded at least ten times. The V and J genes are TRBV7-9 and TRBJ1-1, with D uncertain. V was trimmed by 1 base and J by 7 bases, leaving 4 bases between them. The CDR3 contains 11 residues. Germline CDR1 reads SEHNR; CDR2 reads FQNEAQ (reference sequence). CDR3 nucleotide sequence: TGTGCCAGCAGCTTAGGTTTTGAAGCTTTCTTT. It translates to CASSLGFEAFF.

This clonotype was counted at least ten times. This chain joins TRBV2 and TRBJ1-4; 10 nucleotides align to TRBD1. The CDR3 is 14 residues long. Germline V gives CDR1 SNHLY, CDR2 FYNNEI. V shed 7 bases and J 4 bases; nucleotides not matched to a gene: 3. The CDR3 sequence: CASTRDRGNEKLFF. The CDR3 DNA is TGTGCCAGCACCAGGGACAGGGGTAATGAAAAACTGTTTTTT. The full variable domain, its missing parts supplied by reference TRBV2 and TRBJ1-4, is EPEVTQTPSHQVTQMGQEVILRCVPISNHLYFYWYRQILGQKVEFLVSFYNNEISEKSEIFDDQFSVERPDGSNFTLKIRSTKLEDSAMYFCASTRDRGNEKLFFGSGTQLSVL.

In the case of this clonotype: This may be a read error: a much more frequent sequence differs by one nucleotide. The chain couples TRBV14 to TRBJ2-2; a possible D gene is TRBD2 (5 bases). Per germline, CDR1 SGHDN and CDR2 FVKESK. The V end lost 4 bases, the J end lost 6 bases, and 9 bases lay between the germline ends. The CDR3 length is 13 residues. CDR3 sequence (DNA): TGTGCCAGCAGCCCCGTGAGGGCCGGGGAGCTGTTTTTT. Encoded protein: CASSPVRAGELFF.

This clonotype has a handful of counts. The chain combines TRBV9 with TRBJ2-6, with a weak D call TRBD1 (6 bases). V was shortened by 4 bases and J by 1 base, with 15 bases between the two germline ends. The germline CDR1 and CDR2 sequences are SGDLS and YYNGEE. This CDR3 spans 17 amino acids. The CDR3 DNA follows: TGTGCCAGCAGCCACGCCACCACAGGGTCTGGGGCCAACGTCCTGACTTTC. Its translation is CASSHATTGSGANVLTF.

The V and J genes are TRBV20-1 and TRBJ1-5; D may be TRBD1 (6 bases). Germline-derived CDR1 and CDR2 are DFQATT and SNEGSKA (reference sequence). This CDR3 has 17 residues. V lost 0 bases and J lost 0, with 15 bases in between. The CDR3 nucleotides read TGCAGTGCTAGAGATGTAGAGGGGGACTATAGCAATCAGCCCCAGCATTTT. Protein sequence: CSARDVEGDYSNQPQHF.

This chain connects TRBV9 to TRBJ2-5, with TRBD2 identical over 7 bases. After removal of 2 bases from V and 2 bases from J, the junction contained 6 bases not matched to a gene. This CDR3 has 15 residues. Germline CDR1 SGDLS, CDR2 YYNGEE. DNA for the CDR3: TGTGCCAGCAGCGTGGGCCCAGCGGGGCAAGAGACCCAGTACTTC. It translates to CASSVGPAGQETQYF.

The chain links TRBV19 to TRBJ2-5; D remains unclear. The CDR3 length is 13 residues. Between the trimmed V and J ends, which lost 3 bases and 4 bases, there was a span of 9 bases. Germline values: CDR1 LNHDA, CDR2 SQIVND (reference sequence). This CDR3 reads CASSIVWGETQYF. The CDR3 nucleotides are TGTGCCAGTAGTATTGTGTGGGGAGAGACCCAGTACTTC.

This clonotype was detected many times. The chain carries TRBV9 and TRBJ2-7; D is uncertain. CDR3 length: 12 amino acids. V was pared by 4 bases and J by 5 bases, with 10 bases between. The germline V gene encodes CDR1 SGDLS and CDR2 YYNGEE. CDR3 amino acids: CASSLDGNEQYF. As DNA, the CDR3 is TGTGCCAGCAGCCTAGACGGAAACGAGCAGTACTTC.